The clone carrying this T cell receptor beta chain occurred a few times. Its target is not known. The sample belongs to a study of identical twins. Unique molecular identifiers were present on the cDNA, and a universal primer site came from template switching. TCRdb re-called the 5' RACE reads with MiXCR, one entry per CDR3 protein. The repertoire holds some 200,000 distinct CDR3 sequences, with about 7.5% as singletons. General study results and limits: Models, which agreed with sharing between unrelated individuals, nonetheless underestimated the out-of-frame TCR alpha sharing seen in monozygotic twins. Twins showed weaker excess sharing in their beta out-of-frame sequences.

CDR1 is SGHVS and CDR2 is FQNEAQ in the germline V gene. This CDR3 has 13 amino acids. Trimming left V 3 bases short and J 5 bases short, with 8 bases between. A further study also used this sample, focusing on yellow fever vaccine responses in identical twins. From that paper: Twins' vaccine T cell responses reportedly seemed partly convergent and partly personalized.

This clonotype originated in a woman younger than 35 in good health. Sequences were obtained from memory (CD45RO+) T cells sorted from blood. The chain combines TRBV7-8 with TRBJ2-1; D remains ambiguous. The CDR3 region has the DNA TGTGCCAGCAGCTTCTCACAGCACAATGAGCAGTTCTTC. Residues: CASSFSQHNEQFF.